This T cell receptor beta chain came from a study of blood T cell repertoires in COVID-19 (dated by TCRdb to 2020 to 2021). Regarding the research as a whole: Collaborator samples came from the United States, Italy and Spain and covered acute and convalescent phases of COVID-19. The material from the prospective study consisted of cDNA or gDNA derived from T cells, B-cell-depleted T cells, or PBMCs. Deeply sampled blood TCRbeta repertoires from subjects exposed to, actively infected with, or recovered from COVID-19 were included in the dataset. The repertoires were released in a freely available public database intended as a resource for research on the immune response to SARS-CoV-2. Samples came from the ongoing ImmuneRACE study (first 160 participants) plus 1,254 subjects from 6 global collaborators. Nearly every sample came with metadata listing a de-identified subject ID, COVID-19 status, age in years and sex. Where available, HLA class I and class II types were taken from metadata supplied by the sample provider and were not determined by assay-based typing.

TCRbeta CDR3 regions were amplified from genomic DNA using the immunoSEQ Assay, a bias-controlled multiplex PCR. The original pipeline was this. The number of nucleated cells in each sample was estimated from the amplification of reference gene primers within the assay. To quantify the absolute abundance of each unique TCRbeta CDR3 rearrangement, sequence reads were collapsed and filtered. For each sample, productive Simpson clonality was calculated as the square root of Simpson's diversity index over productive rearrangements. Here the immuneACCESS table is served through TCRdb, limited to in-frame sequences with V and J called. Missing clones are a known gap in these copies; in checked studies unresolved V genes cover under half, and the rest lacks a known reason. V, J and clone size reflect that table, while D and trimming were determined from the DNA. For this sample there are some 220,000 clones; roughly 81% appear just once. Roughly 4% of the sample belongs to the ten largest clones.

Looking up the germline V gene yields CDR1 SQVTM and CDR2 ANQGSEA. Trimming leaves V shorter by 6 bases and J shorter by 4 bases, with the junction holding 3 bases beyond the gene matches. Including cysteine and phenylalanine, the CDR3 has 12 amino acids. Only CDR3 DNA is held: 36 bases, read in frame from base 1. General conclusions and limits of the study: The amount of clinical and demographic metadata varied by source and participant and was provided uncurated.

This clone was detected once. This clone's antigen is unknown. Base qualities are not at hand, and no much larger clone is one base apart. Each collaborating institution followed its own protocols to collect whole blood in K2EDTA tubes. Collaborator samples were shipped for TCRbeta analysis as frozen whole blood, isolated PBMCs, or DNA extracted from either sample type. Sample: peripheral blood. This sequence originates from a man aged 45-65 years with acute or convalescent COVID-19. The chain was built from TRBV29-1 and TRBJ2-5, with 9 middle bases fitting TRBD1. The DNA reads as follows: TGCAGCGTGACGGACAGGGGAGAGACCCAGTACTTC. Its protein is CSVTDRGETQYF.